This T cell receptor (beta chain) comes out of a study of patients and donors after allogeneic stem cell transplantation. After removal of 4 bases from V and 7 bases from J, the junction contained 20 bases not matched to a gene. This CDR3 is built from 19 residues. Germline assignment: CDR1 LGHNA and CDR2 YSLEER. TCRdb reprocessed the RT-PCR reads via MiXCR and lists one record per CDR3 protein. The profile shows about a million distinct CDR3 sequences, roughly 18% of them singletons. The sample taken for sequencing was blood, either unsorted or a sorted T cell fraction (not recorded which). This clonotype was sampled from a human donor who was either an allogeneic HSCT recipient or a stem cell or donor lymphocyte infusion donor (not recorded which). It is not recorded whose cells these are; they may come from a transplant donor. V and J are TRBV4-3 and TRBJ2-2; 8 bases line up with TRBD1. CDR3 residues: CASSPGRQGRRDPNGELFF. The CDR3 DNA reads TGCGCCAGCAGCCCAGGGAGACAGGGGCGCCGCGATCCTAACGGGGAGCTGTTTTTT.